These 3 T cell receptor beta chains came from one sample sequenced in a study of CD8+ T cells in alopecia areata. The authors extracted RNA and reverse transcribed it into cDNA as the sequencing template. Clones were read by immunoSEQ multiplex PCR, and TCRdb kept only the in-frame ones, dropping some. The sample gives more than 9,500 clones, roughly three fifths of which show up once; 13% is in the top ten. Those with alopecia areata gave lesional scalp punch biopsies and peripheral blood. The sample was skin. Receptors were obtained from a human donor with alopecia areata.

This clone was picked up one time. The rearrangement uses TRBV11-3 and TRBJ2-6, with D possibly matching TRBD1 (6 bases). Per germline, CDR1 SGHNT and CDR2 YENEEA. Trimming removed 3 bases from V and 0 bases from J, with 12 bases in between. The length of the CDR3 is 17 residues. The chain's CDR3 is CASSLAGALSGANVLTF. DNA of the CDR3: TGTGCCAGCAGCTTGGCAGGGGCACTCTCTGGGGCCAACGTCCTGACTTTC.

The chain is built from TRBV19 and TRBJ2-7; D may be TRBD1 or TRBD2 (5 bases each). The germline CDR1 and CDR2 sequences are LNHDA and SQIVND (reference sequence). Between the trimmed V and J ends, which lost 2 bases and 0 bases, there was a span of 14 bases. The CDR3 is 16 residues long. CDR3 sequence: CASSINRGESSYEQYF. In DNA, the CDR3 is TGTGCCAGTAGTATAAATAGAGGGGAGAGCTCCTACGAGCAGTACTTC.

This clone appeared a few times. V is TRBV6-6 and J is TRBJ2-1, with a weak D call TRBD2 (5 bases). Germline CDR1 reads MNHNY; CDR2 reads SVGAGI (reference sequence). The V end was cut by 8 bases, the J end by 9 bases, with 11 bases between. CDR3 length: 11 residues. The CDR3 DNA is TGTGCCAGCGTAGCAGAGGGTGAGCAGTTCTTC. It is translated as CASVAEGEQFF.